Listed here are 26 T cell receptor beta chains from one sample, sequenced in a study of PD-1 blockade in classical Hodgkin lymphoma. Relapse after autologous stem cell transplantation occurred in every patient, and brentuximab vedotin exposure varied. The repertoire was sequenced with immunoSEQ multiplex PCR; TCRdb's copy has only in-frame clones and lacks some. The sample consists of roughly 41,000 clones, about 91% of them appearing once. The input for sequencing was peripheral blood mononuclear cells (PBMCs), taken before the second cycle of nivolumab. The source is a human donor with classical Hodgkin lymphoma.

V gene TRBV4-1 combines with J gene TRBJ2-7, with D tentatively TRBD1 (5 bases). CDR1 is MGHRA and CDR2 is YSYEKL in the germline V gene. Trimming cost V 0 bases and J 4 bases, with 13 bases left between them. There are 15 residues in the CDR3. The CDR3 spells CASSQDVAQGYEQYF. CDR3 nucleotide sequence: TGCGCCAGCAGCCAAGACGTTGCGCAGGGTTACGAGCAGTACTTC.

This clone was recorded a few times. The V call is TRBV9, the J call TRBJ1-5; D unresolved. The CDR3 contains 14 residues. Germline CDR1 is SGDLS and CDR2 is YYNGEE. Trimming pared 2 bases from V and 7 bases from J, leaving 13 bases between. The CDR3 is CASSVEAAVQPQHF. CDR3 in DNA: TGTGCCAGCAGCGTTGAGGCAGCGGTCCAGCCCCAGCATTTT.

The CDR3 DNA is TGCGCCAGCAGCCAAGAGCGAGGGGGTGTCTATGGCTACACCTTC. Its protein is CASSQERGGVYGYTF. The chain has TRBV4-1 and TRBJ1-2, with D perhaps TRBD1 (6 bases). Germline V gene sequence: CDR1 MGHRA, CDR2 YSYEKL. CDR3 size: 15 residues. Trimming pared 0 bases from V and 4 bases from J, leaving 12 bases between.

This clone was detected only once. This chain connects TRBV29-1 to TRBJ2-1, with 14 bases identical to TRBD2. The J segment lost 7 bases and the V segment lost 5 bases, leaving 7 bases of the junction unmatched. Germline-derived CDR1 and CDR2 are SQVTM and ANQGSEA. There are 15 residues in the CDR3. CDR3: CSVRLGLAGVNEQFF. The CDR3 coding sequence is TGCAGCGTTAGGTTGGGACTAGCGGGAGTTAATGAGCAGTTCTTC.

This clone was observed once. As DNA, the CDR3 is TGTGCCAGCAGCTTCACCAACGGTGAAGCTTTCTTT. It translates to CASSFTNGEAFF. The rearrangement joins TRBV11-2 to TRBJ1-1; D unresolved. V was trimmed by 3 bases and J by 7 bases, leaving 9 bases between them. Germline-derived CDR1 and CDR2 are SGHAT and FQNNGV. This CDR3 contains 12 residues. Full variable domain (missing parts from reference TRBV11-2 and TRBJ1-1): EAGVAQSPRYKIIEKRQSVAFWCNPISGHATLYWYQQILGQGPKLLIQFQNNGVVDDSQLPKDRFSAERLKGVDSTLKIQPAKLEDSAVYLCASSFTNGEAFFGQGTRLTVV.

This chain uses TRBV5-5 with TRBJ2-1; D gene unclear. Trimming cost V 2 bases and J 12 bases, with 15 bases left between them. CDR1 is SGHKS and CDR2 is YYEKEE in the germline V gene (reference sequence). The CDR3 extends over 13 amino acids. The CDR3 loop reads CASSLGPVSGQFF. The CDR3 coding sequence is TGTGCCAGCAGCTTAGGCCCTGTGTCGGGGCAGTTCTTC.

The gene calls are TRBV6-5 and TRBJ2-5, with a weak D call TRBD1 (8 bases). The CDR3 covers 15 residues. Trimming took 8 bases from V and 4 from J, leaving 20 bases between them. Per the germline V gene, CDR1 is MNHEY and CDR2 is SVGAGI. CDR3 in amino acids: CASGDRGGGIETQYF. The CDR3 DNA reads TGTGCCAGCGGAGACAGGGGCGGGGGAATAGAGACCCAGTACTTC.

Of note for this clone: At one boundary the junction diverges from the germline segment, which might be a read error. Other nucleotide sequences in the sample specify the same CDR3. The chain employs TRBV29-1 and TRBJ2-2, with D perhaps TRBD2 (6 bases). Germline values: CDR1 SQVTM, CDR2 ANQGSEA. This CDR3 is built from 14 residues. The CDR3 reads CSVVRGLNTGELFF. CDR3 nucleotides: TGCAGCGTTGTAAGGGGACTGAACACCGGGGAGCTATTTTTT.

The J gene is TRBJ2-7, the V gene TRBV5-1; perhaps TRBD2 as D (6 bases). V was pared by 0 bases and J by 4 bases, with 8 bases between. CDR1 is SGHRS, CDR2 YFSETQ, per germline. The CDR3 is made up of 13 amino acids. This CDR3 reads CASSLDGRYEQYF. CDR3 DNA: TGCGCCAGCAGCTTGGATGGGAGGTACGAGCAGTACTTC.

The J gene is TRBJ2-7, the V gene TRBV15; TRBD1 matches at 7 bases. The CDR3 loop spans 15 amino acids. Germline trimming cut 5 bases from V and 2 bases from J; bases unmatched to any gene: 9. Per the germline V gene, CDR1 is LNHNV and CDR2 is YYDKDF (reference sequence). In nucleotides, the CDR3 is TGTGCCACCAGCCTGAAATTAGGGACAGCCTACGAGCAGTACTTC. It specifies CATSLKLGTAYEQYF.

The chain couples TRBV5-4 to TRBJ2-2; no reliable D call. This CDR3 has 11 residues. Looked up from germline, CDR1 is SGHNT and CDR2 is YYREEE (reference sequence). Trimming shortened V by 3 bases and J by 6 bases, and 3 bases separated the two germline ends. CDR3 DNA: TGTGCCAGCAGCTCCTCCGGGGAGCTGTTTTTT. The encoded protein is CASSSSGELFF.

In nucleotides, the CDR3 is TGCGCCAGCAGTGACCGACTAGCGGGTTATACAGATACGCAGTATTTT. This gives the protein CASSDRLAGYTDTQYF. This rearrangement joins TRBV10-1 to TRBJ2-3; 10 nucleotides agree with TRBD2. This CDR3 has 16 residues. CDR1 is WNHNN and CDR2 is SYGVQD in the germline V gene (reference sequence). Trimming removed 3 bases from V and 3 bases from J; junction bases left unmatched: 6.

The chain uses TRBV6-1 and TRBJ2-7; possible D gene TRBD1, 5 bases. The V gene's germline CDR1 is MNHNS and CDR2 SASEGT. The CDR3 consists of 10 residues. The V end was cut by 9 bases, the J end by 4 bases, with 7 bases between. The CDR3 is CASGAYEQYF. The CDR3 DNA is TGTGCCAGTGGGGCGTACGAGCAGTACTTC.

J is TRBJ2-7 and V is TRBV6-5; D ambiguous. The V end was cut by 0 bases, the J end by 6 bases, with 6 bases between. Germline values: CDR1 MNHEY, CDR2 SVGAGI. This CDR3 region has 12 residues. CDR3 nucleotides: TGTGCCAGCAGTTACTCGGGCAGCGAGCAGTACTTC. This sequence encodes CASSYSGSEQYF.

This rearrangement joins TRBV5-6 to TRBJ2-7; 8 bases are a match to TRBD2. The CDR3 runs 18 residues. The germline CDR1 and CDR2 sequences are SGHDT and YYEEEE. The V gene end was trimmed by 0 bases and the J gene end by 3 bases; junction bases not matched to a gene: 14. This CDR3 is CASSLVSGSGTRDYEQYF. DNA of the CDR3: TGTGCCAGCAGCTTGGTAAGCGGATCCGGGACTAGGGACTACGAGCAGTACTTC.

The J gene is TRBJ2-1, the V gene TRBV5-4; 9 nucleotides match TRBD2. This CDR3 spans 15 amino acids. V lost 2 bases, J lost 4 bases, and 4 bases stayed unmatched. Per germline, CDR1 SGHNT and CDR2 YYREEE (reference sequence). As DNA, the CDR3 is TGTGCCAGCAGCTTTAGCGGGAGTAGGTACAATGAGCAGTTCTTC. Protein sequence: CASSFSGSRYNEQFF.

The V call is TRBV6-5, the J call TRBJ2-1; 8 bases align to TRBD2. The ends lost 10 bases at V and 8 bases at J; junction bases unmatched: 16. The CDR3 contains 15 residues. CDR1 and CDR2 from the germline V gene are MNHEY and SVGAGI. CDR3 region: CATKLAGLSADEQFF. CDR3 nucleotides: TGTGCCACAAAATTAGCGGGACTTTCGGCGGATGAGCAGTTCTTC.

V usage is TRBV6-5 and J usage is TRBJ2-7; 7 bases align to TRBD2. Per the germline V gene, CDR1 is MNHEY and CDR2 is SVGAGI. V shed 2 bases and J 6 bases; nucleotides not matched to a gene: 7. The length of the CDR3 is 14 residues. As DNA, the CDR3 is TGTGCCAGCAGTTACCGCAGACTAGCTTTCGAGCAGTACTTC. Encoded protein: CASSYRRLAFEQYF.

V usage is TRBV10-3 and J usage is TRBJ1-1; 8 nucleotides line up with TRBD1. Per germline, CDR1 ENHRY and CDR2 SYGVKD. This CDR3 region has 18 residues. Trimming cost V 7 bases and J 7 bases; bases outside gene matches: 23. CDR3 sequence: CAITGGAFSVGRSIEAFF. DNA of the CDR3: TGTGCCATCACAGGGGGCGCTTTCTCTGTCGGGCGGTCGATTGAAGCTTTCTTT.

This clone has a handful of counts. This chain uses TRBV11-3 with TRBJ2-7; D uncertain. The germline V gene encodes CDR1 SGHNT and CDR2 YENEEA. V was pared by 5 bases and J by 2 bases, with 10 bases between. The CDR3 contains 13 residues. CDR3 residues: CASSPVPTYEQYF. CDR3 DNA: TGTGCCAGCAGCCCTGTCCCGACCTACGAGCAGTACTTC.

This sequence joins TRBV4-2 and TRBJ2-1; 11 bases align to TRBD2. Trimming cost V 4 bases and J 8 bases; bases outside gene matches: 10. Per germline, CDR1 LGHNA and CDR2 YNFKEQ. This CDR3 comprises 16 residues. This CDR3 is CASSLRTSGSFDEQFF. CDR3 in DNA: TGTGCCAGCAGCCTACGCACTAGCGGGAGTTTTGATGAGCAGTTCTTC.

This clone showed up just once. The V and J genes are TRBV6-5 and TRBJ2-7, with TRBD2 identical over 7 bases. CDR1 is MNHEY and CDR2 is SVGAGI in the germline V gene. There are 16 residues in the CDR3. The V and J ends lost 2 bases and 6 bases, in that order; junction bases with no gene match: 13. The CDR3 reads CASSYIYGGGSREQYF. CDR3 sequence (DNA): TGTGCCAGCAGTTACATATACGGGGGAGGGAGCCGCGAGCAGTACTTC.

V gene TRBV6-6 combines with J gene TRBJ2-7; 9 bases are a match to TRBD1. Germline V lookup: CDR1 MNHNY, CDR2 SVGAGI (reference sequence). This CDR3 is 14 amino acids long. J lost 6 bases, V lost 0 bases, and 3 bases had no gene match. Here the CDR3 reads CASSYSGTGPEQYF. DNA of the CDR3: TGTGCCAGCAGTTACTCGGGGACAGGGCCCGAGCAGTACTTC.

The chain joins TRBV19 to TRBJ2-3; the D gene is possibly TRBD1 (6 bases). CDR1 and CDR2 from the germline V gene are LNHDA and SQIVND (reference sequence). The V gene lost 3 bases and the J gene lost 9 bases, with 10 bases spanning the gap. The CDR3 totals 12 residues. CDR3 DNA sequence: TGTGCCAGTAGTATGGGGACACCAACGCAGTATTTT. Residues: CASSMGTPTQYF.

The V and J genes are TRBV9 and TRBJ2-7, with D perhaps matching TRBD1 (5 bases). Germline values: CDR1 SGDLS, CDR2 YYNGEE. Between the trimmed V and J ends, which lost 2 bases and 4 bases, there was a span of 10 bases. This CDR3 contains 13 residues. Here the CDR3 DNA reads TGTGCCAGCAGCGTGACAGAGAATTACGAGCAGTACTTC. Amino acid sequence: CASSVTENYEQYF.

The chain couples TRBV14 to TRBJ2-3; either TRBD1 or TRBD2 may supply D (5 bases each). The CDR3 covers 15 residues. Germline V CDR1 and CDR2: SGHDN, FVKESK. V lost 0 bases to trimming and J lost 0 bases, with 7 bases between them. CDR3 sequence: CASSQEGVSTDTQYF. DNA of the CDR3: TGTGCCAGCAGCCAAGAGGGGGTTAGCACAGATACGCAGTATTTT. Filled out from reference TRBV14 and TRBJ2-3, the complete variable domain reads EAGVTQFPSHSVIEKGQTVTLRCDPISGHDNLYWYRRVMGKEIKFLLHFVKESKQDESGMPNNRFLAERTGGTYSTLKVQPAELEDSGVYFCASSQEGVSTDTQYFGPGTRLTVL.